This TCR beta chain was found in a study of blood T cell repertoires in COVID-19. Turning to the study itself: PBMCs, B-cell-depleted T cells, or T cells were the source of the cDNA or gDNA that made up the material.

Authors' methods: Estimation of nucleated cell counts relied on the amplification of reference gene primers. Profiled with immunoSEQ multiplex PCR; TCRdb holds only in-frame clones, not every one. V and J calls plus clone size are reproduced from that table; the DNA served to infer D and trimming. In the table there are under 80,000 clones, more than 75% of which are singletons. With 5 bases clipped from V and 5 bases from J, the junction kept 10 bases outside the gene matches. Per germline, CDR1 SGHTA and CDR2 FQGNSA. This CDR3 region has 16 residues. The chain carries TRBV7-2 and TRBJ2-4, with 9 bases fitting TRBD1. Sequenced input: peripheral blood. This TCR was recovered from a human donor in a cohort sampled during active COVID-19. CDR3 coding DNA: TGTGCCAGCAGCCCCGGGGTCGGGACAGGGCAAAACATTCAGTACTTC. As protein: CASSPGVGTGQNIQYF.